The T cell receptor beta chain under discussion was sequenced for a study of type 1 regulatory T cells. Study-level background: An in vitro protocol generated T-allo10, a Tr1-enriched, alloantigen-specific CD4 T cell product.

TCRdb passed the reads through MiXCR, listing each CDR3 protein once. The sample carries some 89,000 distinct CDR3 sequences, roughly 31% recorded once. The sequencing sample was made of CD4+ T cells, either the whole sample or a sorted fraction (not recorded which). The source is a human donor in good health.

CDR3 loop: CASSLSRRGRAITDTQYF. CDR3 in DNA: TGTGCCAGCAGCTTAAGCCGACGCGGGAGGGCAATTACAGATACGCAGTATTTT. The chain uses TRBV7-2 and TRBJ2-3; 9 bases are a match to TRBD2. This CDR3 is built from 18 residues. Germline assignment: CDR1 SGHTA and CDR2 FQGNSA. After removal of 2 bases from V and 3 bases from J, the junction contained 12 bases not matched to a gene.